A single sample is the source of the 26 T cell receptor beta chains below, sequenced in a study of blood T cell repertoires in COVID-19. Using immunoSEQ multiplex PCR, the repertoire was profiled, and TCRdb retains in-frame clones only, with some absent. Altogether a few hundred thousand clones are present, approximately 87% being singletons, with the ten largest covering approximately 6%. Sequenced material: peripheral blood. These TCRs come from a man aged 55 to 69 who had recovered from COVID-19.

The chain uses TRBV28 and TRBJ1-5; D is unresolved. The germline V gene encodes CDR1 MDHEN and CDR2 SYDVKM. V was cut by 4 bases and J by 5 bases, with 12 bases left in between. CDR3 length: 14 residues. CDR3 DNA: TGTGCCAGCAGTTCGGTCCTACCATATCAGCCCCAGCATTTT. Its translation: CASSSVLPYQPQHF.

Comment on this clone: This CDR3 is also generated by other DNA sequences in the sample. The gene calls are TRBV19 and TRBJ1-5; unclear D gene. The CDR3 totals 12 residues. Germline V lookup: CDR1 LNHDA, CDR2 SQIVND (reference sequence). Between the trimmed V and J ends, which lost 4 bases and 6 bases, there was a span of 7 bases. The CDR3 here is CASSTSVQPQHF. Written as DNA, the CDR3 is TGTGCCAGTAGTACGTCGGTTCAGCCCCAGCATTTT.

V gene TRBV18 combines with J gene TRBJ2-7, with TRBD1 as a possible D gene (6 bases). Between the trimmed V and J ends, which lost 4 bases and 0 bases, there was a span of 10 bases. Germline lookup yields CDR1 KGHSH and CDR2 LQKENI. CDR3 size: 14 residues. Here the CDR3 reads CASSLTGDSYEQYF. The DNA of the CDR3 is TGTGCCAGCTCACTGACAGGAGACTCCTACGAGCAGTACTTC. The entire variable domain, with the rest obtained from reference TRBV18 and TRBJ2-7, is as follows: NAGVMQNPRHLVRRRGQEARLRCSPMKGHSHVYWYRQLPEEGLKFMVYLQKENIIDESGMPKERFSAEFPKEGPSILRIQQVVRGDSAAYFCASSLTGDSYEQYFGPGTRLTVT.

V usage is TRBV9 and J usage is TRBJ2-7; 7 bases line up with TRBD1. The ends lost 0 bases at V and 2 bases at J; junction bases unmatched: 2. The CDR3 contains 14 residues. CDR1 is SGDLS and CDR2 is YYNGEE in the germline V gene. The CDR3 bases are TGTGCCAGCAGCGTAGGGACAGGAACCTACGAGCAGTACTTC. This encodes CASSVGTGTYEQYF.

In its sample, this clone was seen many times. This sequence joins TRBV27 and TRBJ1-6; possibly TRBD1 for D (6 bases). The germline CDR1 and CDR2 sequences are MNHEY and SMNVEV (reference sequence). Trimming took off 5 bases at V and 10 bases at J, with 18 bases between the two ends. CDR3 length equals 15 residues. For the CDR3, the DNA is TGTGCCAGCAGTCCTTATCCCAACAGGGTCTCACCCCTCCACTTT. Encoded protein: CASSPYPNRVSPLHF.

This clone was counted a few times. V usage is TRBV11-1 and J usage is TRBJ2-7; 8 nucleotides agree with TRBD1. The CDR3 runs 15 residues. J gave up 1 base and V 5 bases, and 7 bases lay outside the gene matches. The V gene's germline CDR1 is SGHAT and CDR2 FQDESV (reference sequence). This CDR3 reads CASSLKQGASYEQYF. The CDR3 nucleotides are TGTGCCAGCAGCCTCAAGCAGGGGGCGTCCTACGAGCAGTACTTC.

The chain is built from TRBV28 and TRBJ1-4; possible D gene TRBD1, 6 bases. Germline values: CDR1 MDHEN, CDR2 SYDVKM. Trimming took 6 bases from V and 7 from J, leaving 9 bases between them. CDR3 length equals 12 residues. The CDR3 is CASSTGFEKLFF. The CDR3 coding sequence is TGTGCCAGCAGCACAGGGTTTGAAAAACTGTTTTTT. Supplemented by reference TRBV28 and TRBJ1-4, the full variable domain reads DVKVTQSSRYLVKRTGEKVFLECVQDMDHENMFWYRQDPGLGLRLIYFSYDVKMKEKGDIPEGYSVSREKKERFSLILESASTNQTSMYLCASSTGFEKLFFGSGTQLSVL.

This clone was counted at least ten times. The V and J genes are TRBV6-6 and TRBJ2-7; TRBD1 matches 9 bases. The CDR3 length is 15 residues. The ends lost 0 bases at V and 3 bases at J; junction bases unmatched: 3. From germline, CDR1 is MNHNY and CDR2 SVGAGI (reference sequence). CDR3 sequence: CASSYSRTGDYEQYF. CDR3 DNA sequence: TGTGCCAGCAGTTACTCGCGGACAGGGGACTACGAGCAGTACTTC.

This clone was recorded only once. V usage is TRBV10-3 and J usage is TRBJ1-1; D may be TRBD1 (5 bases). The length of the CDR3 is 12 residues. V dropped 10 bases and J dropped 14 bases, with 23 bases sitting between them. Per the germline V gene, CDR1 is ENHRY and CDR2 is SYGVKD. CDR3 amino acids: CATRGDQLILFF. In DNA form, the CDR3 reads TGTGCCACTCGGGGGGACCAGCTAATATTGTTCTTT.

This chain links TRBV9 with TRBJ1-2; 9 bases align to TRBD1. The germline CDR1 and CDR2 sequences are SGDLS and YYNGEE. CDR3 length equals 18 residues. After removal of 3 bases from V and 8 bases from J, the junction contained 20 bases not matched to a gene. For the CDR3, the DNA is TGTGCCAGCAGCGGATCTCCGGGACAGGGTACTTACTATCAAGGCTACACCTTC. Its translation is CASSGSPGQGTYYQGYTF.

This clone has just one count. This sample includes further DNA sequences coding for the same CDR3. The CDR3 DNA is TGTGCCAGCAGCGTGGTTGGCGGCAGCACAGATACGCAGTATTTT. Residues: CASSVVGGSTDTQYF. The chain couples TRBV9 to TRBJ2-3; D is undetermined. Germline V CDR1 and CDR2: SGDLS, YYNGEE. This CDR3 spans 15 amino acids. V lost 2 bases to trimming and J lost 0 bases, with 10 bases between them.

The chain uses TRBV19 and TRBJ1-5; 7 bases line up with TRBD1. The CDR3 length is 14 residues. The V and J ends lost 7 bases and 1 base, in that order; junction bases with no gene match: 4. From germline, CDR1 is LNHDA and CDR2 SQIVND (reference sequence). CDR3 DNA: TGTGCCAGTAACACAGGGGCGAGCAATCAGCCCCAGCATTTT. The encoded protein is CASNTGASNQPQHF.

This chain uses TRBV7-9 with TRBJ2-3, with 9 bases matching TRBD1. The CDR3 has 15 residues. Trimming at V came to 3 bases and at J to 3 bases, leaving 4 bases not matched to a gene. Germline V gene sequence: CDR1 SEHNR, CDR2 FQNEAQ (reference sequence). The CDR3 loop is CASSLPGQGTDTQYF. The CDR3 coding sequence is TGTGCCAGCAGCTTGCCAGGACAGGGGACAGATACGCAGTATTTT.

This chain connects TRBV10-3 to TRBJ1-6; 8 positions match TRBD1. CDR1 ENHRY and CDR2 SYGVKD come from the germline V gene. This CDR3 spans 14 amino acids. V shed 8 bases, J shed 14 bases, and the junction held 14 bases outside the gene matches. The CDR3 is CAIWQGATGETLHF. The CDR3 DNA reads TGTGCCATCTGGCAGGGGGCGACCGGGGAGACCCTCCACTTT.

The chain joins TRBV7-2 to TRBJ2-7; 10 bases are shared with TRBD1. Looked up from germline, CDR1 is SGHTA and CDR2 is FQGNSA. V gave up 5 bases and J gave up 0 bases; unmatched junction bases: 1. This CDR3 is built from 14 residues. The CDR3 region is CASSGQGGSYEQYF. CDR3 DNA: TGTGCCAGCAGCGGACAGGGGGGCTCCTACGAGCAGTACTTC. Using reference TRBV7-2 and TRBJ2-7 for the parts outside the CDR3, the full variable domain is GAGVSQSPSNKVTEKGKDVELRCDPISGHTALYWYRQSLGQGLEFLIYFQGNSAPDKSGLPSDRFSAERTGGSVSTLTIQRTQQEDSAVYLCASSGQGGSYEQYFGPGTRLTVT.

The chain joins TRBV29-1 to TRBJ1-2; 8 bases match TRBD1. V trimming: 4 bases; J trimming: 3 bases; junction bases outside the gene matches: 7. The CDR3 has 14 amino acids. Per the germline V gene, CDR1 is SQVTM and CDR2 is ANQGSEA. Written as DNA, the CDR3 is TGCAGCGTTGCTACAGGGGGAAGGGACTATGGCTACACCTTC. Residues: CSVATGGRDYGYTF.

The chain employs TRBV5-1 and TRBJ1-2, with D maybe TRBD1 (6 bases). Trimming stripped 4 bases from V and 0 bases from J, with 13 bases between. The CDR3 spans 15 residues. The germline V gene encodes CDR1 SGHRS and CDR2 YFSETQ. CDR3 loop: CASSMTGSANYGYTF. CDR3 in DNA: TGCGCCAGCAGCATGACAGGATCAGCTAACTATGGCTACACCTTC.

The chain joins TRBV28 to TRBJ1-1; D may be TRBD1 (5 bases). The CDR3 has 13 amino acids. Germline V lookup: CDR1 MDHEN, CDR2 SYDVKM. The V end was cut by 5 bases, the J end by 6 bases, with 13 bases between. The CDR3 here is CASSSSPGAEAFF. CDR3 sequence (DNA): TGTGCCAGCAGTAGCTCACCGGGGGCTGAAGCTTTCTTT.

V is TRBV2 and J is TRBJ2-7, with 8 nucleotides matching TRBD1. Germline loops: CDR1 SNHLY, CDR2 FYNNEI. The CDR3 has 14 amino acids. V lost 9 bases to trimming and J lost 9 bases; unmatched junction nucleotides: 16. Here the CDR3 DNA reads TGTGCCAGTGAACAGGGGGGAGAGCAAATTGGGCAGTACTTC. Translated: CASEQGGEQIGQYF.

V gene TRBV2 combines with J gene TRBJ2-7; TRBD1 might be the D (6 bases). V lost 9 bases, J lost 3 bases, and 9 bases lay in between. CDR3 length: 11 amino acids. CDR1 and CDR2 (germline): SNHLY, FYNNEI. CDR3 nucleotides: TGTGCCAGTGGACAGCTCTACGAGCAGTACTTC. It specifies CASGQLYEQYF.

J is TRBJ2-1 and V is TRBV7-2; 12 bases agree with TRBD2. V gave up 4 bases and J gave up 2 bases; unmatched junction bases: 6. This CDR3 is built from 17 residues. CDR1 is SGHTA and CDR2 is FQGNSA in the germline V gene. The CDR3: CASSSRGLAGPYNEQFF. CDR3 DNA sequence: TGTGCCAGCAGCTCCCGGGGACTAGCGGGCCCCTACAATGAGCAGTTCTTC. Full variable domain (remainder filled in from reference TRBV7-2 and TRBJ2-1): GAGVSQSPSNKVTEKGKDVELRCDPISGHTALYWYRQSLGQGLEFLIYFQGNSAPDKSGLPSDRFSAERTGGSVSTLTIQRTQQEDSAVYLCASSSRGLAGPYNEQFFGPGTRLTVL.

The CDR3 DNA is TGTGCCTGGAGTGTAACGGGAGGTGGAAACACCATATATTTT. Translated: CAWSVTGGGNTIYF. V is TRBV30 and J is TRBJ1-3; the D is unclear. The CDR3 covers 14 residues. Trimming left V 0 bases short and J 3 bases short, with 9 bases between. The germline V gene encodes CDR1 GTSNPN and CDR2 SVGIG (reference sequence).

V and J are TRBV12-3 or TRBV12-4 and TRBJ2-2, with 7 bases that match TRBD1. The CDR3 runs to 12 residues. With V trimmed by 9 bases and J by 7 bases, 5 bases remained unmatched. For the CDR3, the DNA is TGTGCCAGTATACAGGGGAACGGGGAGCTGTTTTTT. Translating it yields CASIQGNGELFF.

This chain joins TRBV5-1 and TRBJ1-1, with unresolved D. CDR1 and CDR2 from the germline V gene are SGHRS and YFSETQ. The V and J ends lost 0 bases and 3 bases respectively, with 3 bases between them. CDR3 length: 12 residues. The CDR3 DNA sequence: TGCGCCAGCAGCTTGGGGCACACTGAAGCTTTCTTT. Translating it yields CASSLGHTEAFF. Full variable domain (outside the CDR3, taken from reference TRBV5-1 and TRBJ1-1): KAGVTQTPRYLIKTRGQQVTLSCSPISGHRSVSWYQQTPGQGLQFLFEYFSETQRNKGNFPGRFSGRQFSNSRSEMNVSTLELGDSALYLCASSLGHTEAFFGQGTRLTVV.

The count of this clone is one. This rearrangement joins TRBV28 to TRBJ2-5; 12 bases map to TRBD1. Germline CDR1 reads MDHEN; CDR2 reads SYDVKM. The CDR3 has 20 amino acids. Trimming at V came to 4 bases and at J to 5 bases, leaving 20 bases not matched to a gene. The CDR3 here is CASSYPGQGASKGTGETQYF. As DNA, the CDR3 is TGTGCCAGCAGTTACCCGGGACAGGGGGCTAGTAAGGGCACGGGGGAGACCCAGTACTTC.

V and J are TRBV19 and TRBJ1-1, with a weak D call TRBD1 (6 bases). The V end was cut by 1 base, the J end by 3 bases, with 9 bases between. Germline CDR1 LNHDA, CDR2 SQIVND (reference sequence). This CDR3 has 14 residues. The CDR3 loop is CASSIAQGYTEAFF. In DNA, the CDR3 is TGTGCCAGTAGTATAGCGCAGGGGTACACTGAAGCTTTCTTT.